These T cell receptor beta chains were read from a single sample in a study of blood T cells in healthy people across ages. TCRdb reprocessed the 5' RACE reads via MiXCR and lists one record per CDR3 protein. Of some 1.5 million distinct CDR3 sequences listed, roughly 43% are singletons. What was sequenced was blood. The receptor set was obtained from a young woman in good health. Each CDR3 is given with its conserved first and last residue. D genes are given only for firm matches. Some rows mark clone size as missing; the rest say once, few, many or name a class of expanded clone.

>14|NA|TRBV7-9|TRBJ2-2|once
CASGRSGNTGELFF
TGTGCCAGCGGACGTAGCGGTAACACCGGGGAGCTGTTTTTT
>19|TRBD2|TRBV7-2|TRBJ2-2|once
CASSFRRTSGNRRTGELFF
TGTGCCAGCAGCTTCAGAAGGACTAGCGGGAACCGCCGAACCGGGGAGCTGTTTTTT
>12|TRBD2|TRBV20-1|TRBJ2-3|few
CSARGREGTQYF
TGCAGTGCTAGAGGGCGGGAGGGAACGCAGTATTTT
>16|NA|TRBV27|TRBJ2-5|NA
CASSLLGRGGSETQYF
TGTGCCAGCAGTTTATTAGGACGGGGTGGGTCAGAGACCCAGTACTTC
>15|NA|TRBV11-2|TRBJ1-5|NA
CASSLGQVVNQPQHF
TGTGCCAGCAGCTTAGGACAGGTCGTCAATCAGCCCCAGCATTTT
>14|TRBD1|TRBV29-1|TRBJ2-7|NA
CSVASGTDSYEQYF
TGCAGCGTGGCTTCCGGGACAGACTCATACGAGCAGTACTTC
>11|NA|TRBV10-3|TRBJ2-5|NA
CAISALETQYF
TGTGCCATCAGTGCCCTAGAGACCCAGTACTTC
>19|TRBD1|TRBV20-1|TRBJ1-1|NA
CSARDYLGQPIELNTEAFF
TGCAGTGCTAGAGATTATTTGGGACAGCCAATTGAATTGAACACTGAAGCTTTCTTT
>15|NA|TRBV3-1|TRBJ2-1|NA
CAGSQDAQAYNEQFF
TGTGCCGGCAGCCAAGATGCCCAGGCTTACAATGAGCAGTTCTTC
>14|TRBD1|TRBV28|TRBJ2-3|once
CAVSTGQETDTQYF
TGTGCAGTTTCGACGGGACAGGAAACAGATACGCAGTATTTT
>16|NA|TRBV7-9|TRBJ2-6|NA
CASPYLTDSGANVLTF
TGTGCCAGCCCCTACTTGACAGACTCTGGGGCCAACGTCCTGACTTTC
>11|NA|TRBV20-1|TRBJ2-1|NA
CSAVRAHEQFF
TGCAGTGCTGTTAGGGCTCATGAGCAGTTCTTC
>14|NA|TRBV13|TRBJ1-1|NA
CASSLGRGADEAFF
TGTGCCAGCAGCTTAGGCCGGGGGGCCGATGAAGCTTTCTTT
>13|TRBD1|TRBV6-6|TRBJ1-2|NA
CASTTGQGNGYTF
TGTGCCAGCACCACAGGACAGGGTAATGGCTACACCTTC
>14|TRBD1|TRBV3-1|TRBJ2-7|NA
CASSQPGQGGEQYF
TGTGCCAGCAGCCAACCTGGACAGGGGGGCGAGCAGTACTTC
>14|NA|TRBV29-1|TRBJ1-1|NA
CSFRGGVSATEAFF
TGCAGCTTTCGAGGAGGAGTGTCCGCGACTGAAGCTTTCTTT
>13|NA|TRBV9|TRBJ1-3|once
CASSVSLSDTIYF
TGTGCCAGCAGCGTATCCCTCTCGGACACCATATATTTT
>15|NA|TRBV20-1|TRBJ2-7|NA
CSARKQGSASYEQYF
TGCAGTGCTAGAAAACAGGGCTCGGCCTCCTACGAGCAGTACTTC
>15|NA|TRBV28|TRBJ1-3|NA
CASSYTVTVRNTIYF
TGTGCCAGCAGTTACACAGTCACAGTGCGAAACACCATATATTTT
>15|NA|TRBV10-3|TRBJ2-3|NA
CAIRAGQASTDTQYF
TGTGCCATCAGAGCAGGGCAGGCCTCCACAGATACGCAGTATTTT
>15|NA|TRBV18|TRBJ1-2|NA
CASSPREGTNYGYTF
TGTGCCAGCTCACCTAGGGAAGGAACTAACTATGGCTACACCTTC
>15|NA|TRBV4-1|TRBJ1-5|NA
CASSQTGRGGQPQHF
TGCGCCAGCAGCCAGACCGGACGGGGGGGACAGCCCCAGCATTTT
>15|TRBD2|TRBV24-1|TRBJ2-7|NA
CATGHTGTSGNEQYF
TGTGCCACCGGACATACCGGGACTAGCGGCAATGAGCAGTACTTC
>18|NA|TRBV5-1|TRBJ1-6|NA
CASSLGLSGRRGHSPLHF
TGCGCCAGCAGCTTGGGGTTGTCGGGTCGGAGGGGTCATTCACCCCTCCACTTT
>15|NA|TRBV7-6|TRBJ2-5|NA
CASSLDILQMETQYF
TGTGCCAGCAGCTTAGATATACTACAAATGGAGACCCAGTACTTC
>13|NA|TRBV12-3/TRBV12-4|TRBJ1-1|many
CASSPGQGTEAFF
TGCGCCAGCAGCCCTGGACAAGGCACTGAAGCTTTCTTT
>15|NA|TRBV6-5|TRBJ1-4|few
CASSNAGYPNEKLFF
TGTGCCAGCAGCAACGCAGGGTACCCTAATGAAAAACTGTTTTTT
>15|TRBD1|TRBV6-5|TRBJ1-2|few
CASSYSGQAYYGYTF
TGTGCCAGCAGTTATTCTGGACAGGCCTACTATGGCTACACCTTC
>16|NA|TRBV3-1|TRBJ2-1|NA
CASSQAPTGHGNEQFF
TGTGCCAGCAGCCAAGCCCCAACAGGGCATGGCAATGAGCAGTTCTTC
>16|NA|TRBV5-1|TRBJ2-3|NA
CASSPRTGPSTDTQYF
TGCGCCAGCAGCCCAAGGACTGGTCCTAGCACAGATACGCAGTATTTT
>12|NA|TRBV20-1|TRBJ2-2|NA
CSAKTYTGELFF
TGCAGTGCCAAAACCTACACCGGGGAGCTGTTTTTT